Shown below are 5 T cell receptor beta chains from a single sample sequenced in a study of blood T cell repertoires in COVID-19. The method was immunoSEQ multiplex PCR; TCRdb's version includes in-frame clones alone and lacks a portion of them. The sample holds approximately 240,000 clones, 80% to 90% seen once. The source material was PBMCs or T cells enriched from blood (not recorded which). These receptors all stem from a woman aged 45-65 years in a cohort exposed to, infected with or recovered from COVID-19 (not recorded which).

The chain combines TRBV6-2 or TRBV6-3 with TRBJ1-6; 9 bases map to TRBD1. The length of the CDR3 is 14 residues. The trim removed 5 bases at V and 9 bases at J, leaving 5 bases unmatched. Germline CDR1 and CDR2: MNHEY and SVGEGT. CDR3 coding DNA: TGTGCCAGCAGTCAACAGGGGGCGCGTTCACCCCTCCACTTT. Encoded protein: CASSQQGARSPLHF.

This clone was seen just once. V usage is TRBV7-8 and J usage is TRBJ1-5, with TRBD1 matching 10 bases. The CDR3 spans 16 residues. J lost 4 bases, V lost 1 base, and 4 bases had no gene match. Germline CDR1 is SGHVS and CDR2 is FQNEAQ. DNA of the CDR3: TGTGCCAGCAGCTTAGTATCGGACAGGGGGAATCAGCCCCAGCATTTT. Its protein product is CASSLVSDRGNQPQHF.

V is TRBV7-9 and J is TRBJ1-1; 7 bases fit TRBD1. V shed 1 base and J 8 bases; nucleotides not matched to a gene: 13. There are 16 residues in the CDR3. Germline V lookup: CDR1 SEHNR, CDR2 FQNEAQ (reference sequence). The CDR3 reads CASSLGTGPGRGEAFF. CDR3 sequence (DNA): TGTGCCAGCAGCTTAGGGACAGGCCCAGGCCGCGGGGAAGCTTTCTTT.

V usage is TRBV5-1 and J usage is TRBJ2-1, with 9 bases fitting TRBD2. CDR1 and CDR2 (germline): SGHRS, YFSETQ. The CDR3 consists of 14 residues. The V segment lost 4 bases and the J segment 10 bases; nucleotides outside the gene matches: 9. The chain's CDR3 is CASSRGQAGGEQFF. Written as DNA, the CDR3 is TGCGCCAGCAGCCGGGGGCAGGCGGGGGGGGAGCAGTTCTTC. The full variable domain, with the rest looked up from reference TRBV5-1 and TRBJ2-1, is KAGVTQTPRYLIKTRGQQVTLSCSPISGHRSVSWYQQTPGQGLQFLFEYFSETQRNKGNFPGRFSGRQFSNSRSEMNVSTLELGDSALYLCASSRGQAGGEQFFGPGTRLTVL.

The rearrangement links TRBV9 to TRBJ2-7; D ambiguous. This CDR3 is built from 13 residues. Trimming took off 3 bases at V and 6 bases at J, with 13 bases between the two ends. Per germline, CDR1 SGDLS and CDR2 YYNGEE. DNA for the CDR3: TGTGCCAGCAGCGCGGGTAGAGATACCGAGCAGTACTTC. This gives the protein CASSAGRDTEQYF. The whole variable domain, filled in from reference TRBV9 and TRBJ2-7, reads DSGVTQTPKHLITATGQRVTLRCSPRSGDLSVYWYQQSLDQGLQFLIQYYNGEERAKGNILERFSAQQFPDLHSELNLSSLELGDSALYFCASSAGRDTEQYFGPGTRLTVT.